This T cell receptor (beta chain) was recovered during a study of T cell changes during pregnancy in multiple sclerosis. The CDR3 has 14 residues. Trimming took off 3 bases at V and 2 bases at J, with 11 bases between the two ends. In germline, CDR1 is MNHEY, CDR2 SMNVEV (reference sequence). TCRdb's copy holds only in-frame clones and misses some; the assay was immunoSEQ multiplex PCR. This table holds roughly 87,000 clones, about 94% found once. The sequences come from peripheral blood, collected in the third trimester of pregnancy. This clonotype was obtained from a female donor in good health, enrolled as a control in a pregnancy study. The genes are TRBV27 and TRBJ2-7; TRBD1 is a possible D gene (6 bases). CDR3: CASSFTGLPYEQYF. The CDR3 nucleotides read TGTGCCAGCAGTTTCACAGGGTTGCCCTACGAGCAGTACTTC.